This TCR beta chain was sequenced during a study of Graves' ophthalmopathy and Graves' hyperthyroidism. CDR3 regions of TCR beta were amplified from RNA transcripts. First-round RT-PCR used HTBI primers; second-round multiplex PCR followed. Each CDR3 protein is one row after TCRdb ran MiXCR on the multiplex PCR reads. The sample lists a few hundred thousand distinct CDR3 sequences, around 16% seen once, with 1.6% in the top ten. Turning to this clonotype: At one boundary the junction diverges from the germline segment, which might be a read error.

Active ophthalmopathy (CAS at least 3, NOSPECS at least 4), lasting under 3 months. Germline-derived CDR1 and CDR2 are KGHSH and LQKENI. The CDR3 totals 14 residues. The sample was peripheral blood. This receptor was identified in a woman between 18 and 29 years old with Graves' ophthalmopathy. The chain links TRBV18 to TRBJ1-1, with a tentative D call TRBD1 (6 bases). This CDR3 reads CASLPWGRGTEAFF. DNA of the CDR3: TGTGCCAGCTTACCATGGGGGCGCGGTACTGAAGCTTTCTTT. Filled out from reference TRBV18 and TRBJ1-1, the complete variable domain reads NAGVMQNPRHLVRRRGQEARLRCSPMKGHSHVYWYRQLPEEGLKFMVYLQKENIIDESGMPKERFSAEFPKEGPSILRIQQVVRGDSAAYFCASLPWGRGTEAFFGQGTRLTVV.